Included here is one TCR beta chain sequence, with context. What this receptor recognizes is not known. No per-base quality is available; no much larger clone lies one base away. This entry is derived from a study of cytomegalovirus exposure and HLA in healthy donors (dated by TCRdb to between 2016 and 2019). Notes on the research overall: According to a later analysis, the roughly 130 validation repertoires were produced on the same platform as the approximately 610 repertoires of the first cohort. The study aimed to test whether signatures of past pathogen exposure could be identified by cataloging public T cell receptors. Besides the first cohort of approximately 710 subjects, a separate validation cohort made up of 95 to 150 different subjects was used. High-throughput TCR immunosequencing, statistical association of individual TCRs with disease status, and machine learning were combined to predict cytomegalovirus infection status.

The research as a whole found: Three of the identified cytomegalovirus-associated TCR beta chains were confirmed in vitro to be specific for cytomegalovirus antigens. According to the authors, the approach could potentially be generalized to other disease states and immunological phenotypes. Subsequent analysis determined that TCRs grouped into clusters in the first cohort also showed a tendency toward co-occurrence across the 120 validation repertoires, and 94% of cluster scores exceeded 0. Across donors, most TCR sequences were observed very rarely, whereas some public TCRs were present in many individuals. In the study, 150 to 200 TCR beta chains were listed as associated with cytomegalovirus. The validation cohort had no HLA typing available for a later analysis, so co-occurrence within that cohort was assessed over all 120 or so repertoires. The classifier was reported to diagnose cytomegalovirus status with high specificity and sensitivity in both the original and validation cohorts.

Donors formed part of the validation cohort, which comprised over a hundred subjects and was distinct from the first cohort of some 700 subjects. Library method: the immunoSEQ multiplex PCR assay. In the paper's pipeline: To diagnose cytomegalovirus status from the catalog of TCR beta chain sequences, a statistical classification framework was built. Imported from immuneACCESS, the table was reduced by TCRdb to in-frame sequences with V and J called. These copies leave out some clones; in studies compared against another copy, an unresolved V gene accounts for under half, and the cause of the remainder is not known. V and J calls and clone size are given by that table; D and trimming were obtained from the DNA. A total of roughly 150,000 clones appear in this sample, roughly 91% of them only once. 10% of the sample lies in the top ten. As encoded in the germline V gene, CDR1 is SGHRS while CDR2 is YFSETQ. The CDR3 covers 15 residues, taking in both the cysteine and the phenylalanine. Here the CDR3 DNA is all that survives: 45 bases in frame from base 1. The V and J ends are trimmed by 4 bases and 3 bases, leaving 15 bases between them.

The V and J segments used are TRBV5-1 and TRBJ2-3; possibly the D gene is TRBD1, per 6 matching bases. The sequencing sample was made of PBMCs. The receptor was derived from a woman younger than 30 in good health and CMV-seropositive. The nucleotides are TGCGCCAGCAGCCAGGGGACGGTACAGACAGATACGCAGTATTTT. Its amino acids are CASSQGTVQTDTQYF.